Detailed here is one T cell receptor beta chain. Its antigen is still unknown. No much larger clone is present one base from it, and per-base qualities are unavailable. These data come from a study of PD-1 blockade in classical Hodgkin lymphoma (dated by TCRdb to about 2020). Context from the whole study: Nivolumab dosing was 3 mg/kg intravenously every 2 weeks, continuing until either disease progression or unacceptable toxicity. The study used CyTOF and TCR beta sequencing to define a peripheral blood immune signature of response to PD-1 blockade in classical Hodgkin lymphoma.

The CDR3 spans 12 residues, from the cysteine through the phenylalanine. Solely the CDR3 DNA is kept, with 36 bases framed from the first base. From a lookup of the germline V gene, CDR1 and CDR2 are SGDLS and YYNGEE. Trimming takes 9 bases from V and 0 bases from J, and the germline ends sit 8 bases apart. Genomic DNA was isolated using the Qiagen DNeasy kit from unsorted PBMCs as well as from negatively selected CD4+ and CD8+ fractions. TCR beta CDR3 regions were amplified by immunoSEQ multiplex PCR using primers annealing to V and J segments. A synthetic immune receptor repertoire was used to minimize amplification bias, and any residual bias was removed computationally once sequencing was done. For the original study's pipeline: Repertoire diversity was quantified as the Shannon entropy index using custom Python scripts. Unsorted, CD4+ and CD8+ repertoires were analyzed separately, except for combined analyses in which CD4+ and CD8+ sequences were merged in silico. A clone counted as expanded when the clone's frequency after treatment rose at least 2-fold relative to C1D1, and clones undetected at baseline were given a pseudocount of 0.5. Singleton clones were defined as clones with 0 or 1 copy at C1D1, and non-singleton clones were defined as clones with 2 or more copies. Clones expanded in unsorted samples were labelled as CD4+, CD8+ or unknown by matching protein sequences in sorted samples from the same patient. Wilcoxon tests on paired samples were used to test changes in diversity from C1D1 to C4D1. What TCRdb holds here is the immuneACCESS table cut down to in-frame rearrangements. Part of the clones is not present; checked against another copy, under half of the missing clones reflect an unresolved V gene, and the others are unexplained. For V, J and clone size, that table is used; D and trimming come from the DNA. The sample table lists 25,000 to 35,000 clones, 65% to 80% of them with a count of one. Around 3.6% of the sample goes to the ten largest clones.

What the study reported, not specific to this receptor: The study was restricted to a single clinical trial cohort, and the causes of repertoire differences, possibly disease activity or prior therapy, were left undefined. Baseline TCR diversity was reported to be lower in newly diagnosed patients than in healthy donors and to be lower still in relapsed/refractory patients. Patients starting nivolumab less than 1 year after ASCT had lower diversity and were excluded from later analyses to avoid confounding by immune reconstitution. Trial patients with a complete response had baseline diversity similar to that of newly diagnosed patients, while partial responders and progressors had significantly lower diversity. By C4D1, a significant rise was seen in CD4+ TCR diversity but not in CD8+ TCR diversity (p=0.0027 vs p=0.16), and the rise was most apparent among complete responders (p=0.02).

The time point label, as the study defines it: cycle 4 day 1 (C4D1), after 6 weeks of nivolumab. Every trial patient had relapsed after autologous stem cell transplantation, and cohorts A, B and C differed in prior brentuximab vedotin exposure. The trial cohort was composed of under 70 patients with relapsed/refractory classical Hodgkin lymphoma, for whom complete response, partial response or progressive disease was recorded as best overall response. Single-agent nivolumab was administered to trial patients in the multi-cohort phase II CheckMate 205 trial. An independent review committee assessed best overall response using the 2007 International Working Group response criteria. Trial PBMCs were collected immediately before nivolumab initiation (C1D1) and during therapy at cycle 2 day 1 and cycle 4 day 1. Peripheral blood was collected in 8 mL Vacutainer Cell Preparation Tubes, from which PBMCs were isolated by centrifugation and then cryopreserved.

In this chain, TRBV9 is recombined with TRBJ2-3; the D gene is unclear. Sequencing was performed on peripheral blood mononuclear cells (PBMCs), taken before the fourth cycle of nivolumab. The receptor's source is a human donor with classical Hodgkin lymphoma. The nucleotide sequence is given as TGTGCCACTTCCGGGAGCACAGATACGCAGTATTTT. Its coded protein is CATSGSTDTQYF.